Described below is a single T cell receptor (beta chain) sequence and its context. The antigen it binds to is not known. Qualities for individual bases were not recorded, and no much larger clone is one base off. There are 16 amino acids in the CDR3, from cysteine to phenylalanine inclusive. Kept here is only the CDR3 DNA, which spans 48 bases and is read in frame from base 1. From the germline V gene, CDR1 is SGHRS and CDR2 is YFSETQ. The junction shows trimming of 4 bases on V and 6 bases on J, plus 21 bases between the germline ends. The Quick-DNA Microprep Kit was used to extract genomic DNA from the sorted cells. Amplification of TCRbeta DNA was done with the immunoSEQ hsTCRbeta kit, following the protocol from the manufacturer. TCRbeta libraries were sequenced on an Illumina MiSeq instrument. The authors' analysis ran thus. Once out-of-frame sequences had been removed, 2 million to 2.5 million distinct TCRbeta sequences were left, which works out to an average of roughly 67,000 per individual. Each individual was scored according to the count of fewer than 200 previously reported CMV-associated TCRbeta sequences and the total productive distinct TCRbeta count. A beta-binomial model was reimplemented in Python, and scikit-learn random forests with default parameters were trained on US cohort data. Classifier performance on the Belgian cohort was summarized as median AUC with percentile confidence intervals calculated over 10,000 bootstrap iterations. TCRdb took this table from immuneACCESS and kept in-frame rearrangements with V and J called. Such tables lack part of the clones; where checked against another copy, unresolved V genes explain under half of the gap, and the rest is unexplained. V, J and clone size derive from that table, while D and trimming were established from the DNA sequence. Present in this sample are around 62,000 clones, more than 75% of which were seen just once. In total, the top ten clones hold about 4.5% of the sample.

A FACSAria II was used to sort memory CD4+ T cells, defined as single viable CD3+CD4+CD8-CD45RO+ cells. CMV serostatus was determined using a Roche Elecsys assay that detects serum IgG against CMV pp150, pp28, p38 and p52. After thawing, total CD4+ T cells were enriched by positive selection with CD4 magnetic microbeads. The samples came from a different study that was designed specifically to examine the CD4+ T cell memory repertoire. Peripheral blood mononuclear cells were isolated and cryopreserved according to standard operating procedures, and serum was kept at -80 degrees C. The staining used CD3-PerCP (BW264/56), CD4-APC (RPA-T4), CD45RO-PE (UCHT1) and CD8-Pacific Orange (3B5) antibodies, and Sytox blue was used to exclude non-viable cells. The sample belongs to a study of memory CD4+ T cells and cytomegalovirus serostatus (dated by TCRdb to the late 2010s). For context, the study as a whole: A total of about 33 healthy Belgian adults, of whom 9 were CMV seropositive and 24 were CMV seronegative, were included in the cohort. CD4+ memory TCRbeta repertoires of a Belgian cohort with known cytomegalovirus serostatus were sequenced in order to replicate a published TCR-based CMV serostatus classifier.

Overall study outcomes, separate from this receptor: Only CD4+CD45RO+ memory cells were sequenced, unlike the original study, which covered naive and memory CD4+ and CD8+ populations. Of roughly 170 previously reported CMV-associated TCRbeta sequences, about 62 appeared in the CD4+ memory repertoires, each in one to five individuals. For predicting CMV serostatus, the median bootstrapped AUC was 0.95 using the original framework and approximately 0.91 using a US-trained random forest. The original-framework classifier achieved a median bootstrapped AUC of almost 0.97 with a 95% CI of 0.76-1.00 on the Belgian cohort. The results were interpreted as suggesting that the CMV-associated TCR signature is largely present in the CD4+ memory repertoire.

The chain is assembled from TRBV5-1 and TRBJ2-3; a tentative D call is TRBD2 (7 bases match). The sequencing input was memory CD4+ T cells from blood. The receptor was derived from an adult in good health and CMV-seropositive. The CDR3: CASSLSGGARLDTQYF. At the DNA level, the sequence is TGCGCCAGCAGCCTCTCTGGGGGGGCGCGGTTGGATACGCAGTATTTT.